Included here is one T cell receptor (beta chain) sequence, with context. This entry belongs to a study of sequential checkpoint blockade in melanoma. At the level of the study: First-line arms were nivolumab then ipilimumab, or the reverse, randomized 1:1. After both sequences, patients received maintenance nivolumab.

The CDR3 spans 13 residues. The V and J ends lost 4 bases and 5 bases, in that order; junction bases with no gene match: 4. Per the germline V gene, CDR1 is MNHEY and CDR2 is SMNVEV (reference sequence). Some clones are missing from TCRdb's copy, which holds only in-frame ones; the method was immunoSEQ multiplex PCR. The data contain approximately 20,000 clones, around two thirds of them seen just once; the ten biggest clones take up roughly 20%. Treatment in this sample: randomized to nivolumab then ipilimumab (arm A) or the reverse (arm B). DNA-damaging chemotherapy had not been given to any patient beforehand. PBMC sorting kept live CD3+CD8+ cells without CD19 or CD56.

V usage is TRBV27 and J usage is TRBJ2-7, with TRBD1 matching over 8 bases. The sample in question was CD8+ T cells sorted from blood (inferred from file names), obtained from a patient given nivolumab and ipilimumab in sequence. The sequence came from a human donor with melanoma. CDR3 bases: TGTGCCAGCAGTTCGACAGGGGTTAACGAGCAGTACTTC. It translates to CASSSTGVNEQYF.